These 12 T cell receptor beta chains originate from one sample sequenced in a study of T-cell reconstitution after alpha-beta-depleted transplantation in children. For TCRbeta, the library was prepared with unique molecular identifiers. TCRdb reanalysed the PCR reads using MiXCR and keeps one entry per CDR3 protein. The sample records about 980,000 distinct CDR3 sequences, about 29% being singletons. The input for sequencing was PBMCs, mostly from graft donor cells, taken 360 days after TCRalphabeta/CD19-depleted stem cell transplant. These receptors all come from a boy younger than two who had a stem cell transplant for SCID, so the T cells may come from the graft donor.

This clonotype was observed a few times. J is TRBJ2-2 and V is TRBV28; 9 bases fit TRBD2. Germline trimming cut 5 bases from V and 1 base from J; bases unmatched to any gene: 8. CDR1 is MDHEN and CDR2 is SYDVKM in the germline V gene. The CDR3 consists of 17 residues. The CDR3 bases are TGTGCCAGCAGTCCCGATAGGCGGGGGGGGAACACCGGGGAGCTGTTTTTT. Its translation is CASSPDRRGGNTGELFF.

This clonotype was counted a few times. The chain employs TRBV12-3 or TRBV12-4 and TRBJ1-4, with D tentatively TRBD1 (6 bases). This CDR3 contains 14 residues. With 3 bases removed from V and 7 bases from J, the gap between germline ends came to 12 bases. CDR3 DNA: TGTGCCAGCAGTTTTGGGCAGGGGCGTGAAAAACTGTTTTTT. It is translated as CASSFGQGREKLFF.

CDR3 region: CASGRTANTEAFF. The DNA of the CDR3 is TGTGCCAGCGGTAGGACTGCGAACACTGAAGCTTTCTTT. The chain is built from TRBV12-3 or TRBV12-4 and TRBJ1-1; D call uncertain. Trimming took off 8 bases at V and 1 base at J, with 11 bases between the two ends. There are 13 residues in the CDR3.

This chain links TRBV12-3 or TRBV12-4 with TRBJ2-3; D might be TRBD2 (7 bases). The V and J ends lost 4 bases and 4 bases respectively, with 12 bases between them. This CDR3 contains 14 residues. Here the CDR3 DNA reads TGTGCCAGCAGTTCGGGGGGCAATTCAGATACGCAGTATTTT. It encodes CASSSGGNSDTQYF.

The genes are TRBV5-1 and TRBJ2-1; D remains ambiguous. V gave up 0 bases and J gave up 9 bases, with 10 bases separating them. The CDR3 sequence is 13 residues long. Germline V lookup: CDR1 SGHRS, CDR2 YFSETQ. The CDR3 nucleotides read TGCGCCAGCAGCTTGGACCCCTACGGTGAGCAGTTCTTC. It translates to CASSLDPYGEQFF.

This chain connects TRBV7-2 to TRBJ2-1; 10 bases line up with TRBD1. Germline V lookup: CDR1 SGHTA, CDR2 FQGNSA. The CDR3 is made up of 18 amino acids. With 2 bases clipped from V and 7 bases from J, the junction kept 14 bases outside the gene matches. The CDR3 DNA sequence: TGTGCCAGCAGCTTATCGCGACAGGGGGCTATTTCGAGTAATGAGCAGTTCTTC. This encodes CASSLSRQGAISSNEQFF.

This clonotype has more than one count but fewer than ten. The chain recombines TRBV20-1 with TRBJ1-1; maybe TRBD1 (5 bases). The germline CDR1 and CDR2 sequences are DFQATT and SNEGSKA (reference sequence). CDR3 length equals 13 residues. Trimming took 3 bases from V and 2 from J, leaving 10 bases between them. CDR3: CSASLTENTEAFF. The DNA of the CDR3 is TGCAGTGCTAGTCTGACAGAAAACACTGAAGCTTTCTTT.

This clonotype was observed a few times. The V call is TRBV6-5, the J call TRBJ2-7; a possible D gene is TRBD2 (5 bases). Germline loops: CDR1 MNHEY, CDR2 SVGAGI. V was shortened by 0 bases and J by 2 bases, with 11 bases between the two germline ends. This CDR3 is built from 15 residues. CDR3 in DNA: TGTGCCAGCAGTTACTCACGGGGAAGGGCCTACGAGCAGTACTTC. It is translated as CASSYSRGRAYEQYF.

This clonotype has more than one count but fewer than ten. The chain combines TRBV5-1 with TRBJ2-3, with a weak D call TRBD2 (7 bases). V lost 4 bases, J lost 4 bases, and 13 bases lay in between. Germline values: CDR1 SGHRS, CDR2 YFSETQ. This CDR3 region has 14 residues. CDR3 coding DNA: TGCGCCAGCAGCGCCGTAGGGGGGGCAGATACGCAGTATTTT. It specifies CASSAVGGADTQYF. Combining the CDR3 with reference TRBV5-1 and TRBJ2-3 gives the whole variable domain KAGVTQTPRYLIKTRGQQVTLSCSPISGHRSVSWYQQTPGQGLQFLFEYFSETQRNKGNFPGRFSGRQFSNSRSEMNVSTLELGDSALYLCASSAVGGADTQYFGPGTRLTVL.

The chain is built from TRBV20-1 and TRBJ2-1, with no clear D. Germline values: CDR1 DFQATT, CDR2 SNEGSKA (reference sequence). The V gene lost 6 bases and the J gene lost 7 bases, with 19 bases spanning the gap. This CDR3 has 14 amino acids. This CDR3 reads CSAIHRWGGNEQFF. The CDR3 nucleotides read TGCAGTGCAATCCACCGGTGGGGTGGTAATGAGCAGTTCTTC.

This clonotype was seen just once. The chain is built from TRBV20-1 and TRBJ2-7, with TRBD1 as a possible D gene (5 bases). The CDR3 extends over 12 amino acids. CDR1 is DFQATT and CDR2 is SNEGSKA in the germline V gene (reference sequence). Trimming took off 6 bases at V and 4 bases at J, with 13 bases between the two ends. The chain's CDR3 is CSADKAEYEQYF. The CDR3 DNA sequence: TGCAGTGCGGACAAGGCGGAATACGAGCAGTACTTC.

This sequence joins TRBV12-3 or TRBV12-4 and TRBJ2-1, with D hard to call. Trimming removed 5 bases at V and 2 bases at J, with 7 bases between. The length of the CDR3 is 13 residues. CDR3 nucleotide sequence: TGTGCCAGCAGTCCGGCCCCCTACAATGAGCAGTTCTTC. Translated, it gives CASSPAPYNEQFF.